Here is one T cell receptor (beta chain) with its context. The protocol was immunoSEQ multiplex PCR, while the TCRdb copy is restricted to in-frame clones and leaves out a portion. Of over 150,000 clones in the sample, approximately 85% were seen once. These data originate in a study of blood T cell repertoires in COVID-19. Across the study: The United States, Italy and Spain were the sources of the acute and convalescent COVID-19 samples.

This CDR3 region has 11 residues. V was trimmed by 7 bases and J by 8 bases, leaving 8 bases between them. Germline CDR1 is SGHDN and CDR2 is FVKESK. The source is an elderly woman with COVID-19, enrolled during active disease. The sequenced sample was peripheral blood. The J gene is TRBJ2-2, the V gene TRBV14; TRBD2 is a possible D gene (5 bases). The CDR3 spells CASTRGGELFF. DNA for the CDR3: TGTGCCAGCACTCGAGGGGGGGAGCTGTTTTTT.